Included here is one TCR beta chain sequence, with context. Its antigen is not identified. The time point is: persistent/refractory GD, antithyroid drugs over 5 years with positive TRAb. There was RNA extracted from PBMCs, and the TCR library was made from it. The data are from a study of regulatory T cells in long-lasting Graves disease. Combining iRepertoire HTBI primers with Arm-PCR of CDR3 regions, the authors built TCR beta libraries. TCRdb used MiXCR to reprocess the multiplex PCR reads, holding one entry per CDR3 protein. The sample lists approximately 350,000 distinct CDR3 sequences, about 23% occurring once. The CDR3 sequence is 14 residues long. The V gene's germline CDR1 is SNHLY and CDR2 FYNNEI. Deletions cut 3 bases from V and 5 bases from J, with 12 bases between. Findings and caveats of the study: Newly diagnosed Graves' patients had higher TCR diversity than persistent ones. When disease was persistent, TRBV28, TRBJ1-2 and TRBJ2-5 were the favored segments.

Material: peripheral blood mononuclear cells (PBMCs), obtained when the disease was refractory, from a patient treated with antithyroid drugs. The rearrangement joins TRBV2 to TRBJ2-3; the D gene is possibly TRBD1 (5 bases). The sequence came from a middle-aged woman with Graves disease. In nucleotides, the CDR3 is TGTGCCAGCAGTGACCAGGGCCAGGGAGATACGCAGTATTTT. Its translation is CASSDQGQGDTQYF.